One sample yielded the 10 T cell receptor beta chains listed below, sequenced in a study of T cell responses to AZD1222 COVID-19 vaccine. This table comes from immunoSEQ multiplex PCR, and its TCRdb copy is limited to in-frame clones, with some not included. The data hold 150,000 to 250,000 clones, with roughly 90% observed a single time. The starting material was peripheral blood, obtained 28 days after the second AZD1222 dose. Receptors were obtained from an adult who received the AZD1222 COVID-19 vaccine.

The chain is built from TRBV5-3 and TRBJ1-4; 9 positions agree with TRBD1. TRBV5-3 is annotated as an ORF whose role is uncertain. The CDR3 sequence is 17 residues long. Trimming took 2 bases from V and 0 from J; bases not matched to a gene: 5. The CDR3 protein is CARSFWTGDTTNEKLFF. Here the CDR3 DNA reads TGTGCCAGAAGCTTTTGGACAGGGGATACAACTAATGAAAAACTGTTTTTT.

This clone has a single count. This sequence joins TRBV7-3 and TRBJ2-1, with 9 positions matching TRBD1. Trimming cost V 0 bases and J 9 bases; bases outside gene matches: 6. The CDR3 has 15 residues. In germline, CDR1 is SGHTA, CDR2 FQGTGA. The CDR3 reads CASSLTGTGRVEQFF. The CDR3 DNA reads as TGTGCCAGCAGCTTAACGGGGACAGGGAGGGTTGAGCAGTTCTTC.

The chain is built from TRBV15 and TRBJ1-1, with no clear D. V lost 6 bases and J lost 6, with 11 bases in between. From germline, CDR1 is LNHNV and CDR2 YYDKDF (reference sequence). The length of the CDR3 is 12 residues. CDR3 amino acids: CATSSSLAEAFF. DNA of the CDR3: TGTGCCACCAGTAGCTCTCTCGCTGAAGCTTTCTTT.

The gene calls are TRBV19 and TRBJ2-7, with 8 bases matching TRBD2. V dropped 5 bases and J dropped 3; count of bases not matched to a gene: 6. CDR1 and CDR2 (germline): LNHDA, SQIVND (reference sequence). This CDR3 has 14 residues. The CDR3: CASSSPGLGYEQYF. As DNA, the CDR3 is TGTGCCAGTAGTTCCCCGGGACTAGGCTACGAGCAGTACTTC.

The gene calls are TRBV19 and TRBJ2-1, with TRBD2 matching over 7 bases. The CDR3 runs to 13 residues. Germline loops: CDR1 LNHDA, CDR2 SQIVND (reference sequence). Losses at the gene ends were 5 bases for V and 7 bases for J; bases not matched to a gene: 5. The CDR3 DNA sequence: TGTGCCAGTAGTTCCCTGGGAGGGAATGAGCAGTTCTTC. It specifies CASSSLGGNEQFF.

The table lists this clone with a count of one. V is TRBV7-3 and J is TRBJ2-1, with 9 bases lining up with TRBD1. J was trimmed by 4 bases and V by 3 bases; bases with no gene match: 10. CDR3 size: 17 residues. CDR1 and CDR2 (germline): SGHTA, FQGTGA. CDR3 protein: CASSLYSGTGRYNEQFF. In DNA, the CDR3 is TGTGCCAGCAGCTTGTATTCCGGGACAGGGAGGTACAATGAGCAGTTCTTC.

V is TRBV5-5 and J is TRBJ2-2, with a possible D match to TRBD2 (6 bases). This CDR3 comprises 16 residues. Germline V gene lookup returns CDR1 SGHKS and CDR2 YYEKEE (reference sequence). V gave up 4 bases and J gave up 2 bases, with 15 bases separating them. The CDR3 sequence: CASSRQEGTNTGELFF. Here the CDR3 DNA reads TGTGCCAGCAGCCGGCAGGAGGGAACAAACACCGGGGAGCTGTTTTTT.

CDR3 sequence: CASSLSWTAEHGYTF. CDR3 DNA sequence: TGTGCCAGCAGTTTGTCCTGGACCGCCGAGCATGGCTACACCTTC. The chain is built from TRBV27 and TRBJ1-2; no clear D gene. The length of the CDR3 is 15 residues. Trimming removed 3 bases at V and 6 bases at J, with 17 bases between. From germline, CDR1 is MNHEY and CDR2 SMNVEV (reference sequence).

V is TRBV19 and J is TRBJ1-2, with D possibly TRBD1 on 5 matching bases. CDR1 is LNHDA and CDR2 is SQIVND in the germline V gene (reference sequence). The length of the CDR3 is 12 residues. V was cut by 7 bases and J by 4 bases, with 10 bases left in between. The CDR3 here is CASKTEVYGYTF. The CDR3, as DNA: TGTGCCAGTAAGACAGAGGTCTATGGCTACACCTTC.

The V and J genes are TRBV12-5 and TRBJ2-3; 8 bases match TRBD1. This CDR3 is built from 15 residues. V was pared by 3 bases and J by 4 bases, with 6 bases of the junction left unmatched. CDR1 is LGHNT and CDR2 is FRNRAP in the germline V gene. The CDR3 bases are TGTGCTAGTGGTTTTGGTGACAGGGGAGCAGATACGCAGTATTTT. It translates to CASGFGDRGADTQYF.